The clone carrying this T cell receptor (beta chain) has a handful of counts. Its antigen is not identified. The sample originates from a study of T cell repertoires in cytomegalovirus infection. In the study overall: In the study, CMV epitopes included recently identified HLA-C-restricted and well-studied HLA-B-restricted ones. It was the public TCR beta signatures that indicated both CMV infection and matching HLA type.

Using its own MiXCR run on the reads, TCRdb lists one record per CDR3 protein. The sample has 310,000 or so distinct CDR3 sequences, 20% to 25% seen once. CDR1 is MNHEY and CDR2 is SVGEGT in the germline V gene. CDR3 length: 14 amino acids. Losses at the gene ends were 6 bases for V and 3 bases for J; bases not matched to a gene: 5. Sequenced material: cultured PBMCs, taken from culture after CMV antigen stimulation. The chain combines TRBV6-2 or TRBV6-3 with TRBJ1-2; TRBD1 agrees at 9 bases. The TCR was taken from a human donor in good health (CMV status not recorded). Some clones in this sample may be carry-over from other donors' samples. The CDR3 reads CASRSQGADYGYTF. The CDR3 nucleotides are TGTGCCAGCAGATCACAGGGGGCGGACTATGGCTACACCTTC.